A single sample gave rise to the 15 T cell receptor beta chains below, sequenced in a study of cytomegalovirus exposure and HLA in healthy donors. PCR involved 60 Vbeta and 13 Jbeta primers. Libraries were prepared by immunoSEQ multiplex PCR; TCRdb keeps only in-frame clonotypes and omits some of them. The sample lists around 190,000 clones, around nine tenths occurring once. Sequencing was performed on PBMCs. The origin of the receptors is a woman aged 25 to 39 in good health and CMV-seronegative.

CDR3 sequence reads: CASSVRQGASYEQYF. The CDR3 DNA is TGTGCCAGCAGCGTTAGACAGGGGGCTTCCTACGAGCAGTACTTC. The V and J genes are TRBV2 and TRBJ2-7; 10 bases align to TRBD1. This CDR3 spans 15 amino acids. The junction had 6 bases not matched to a gene; V was cut back by 6 bases and J by 1 base. Germline CDR1 SNHLY, CDR2 FYNNEI.

This clone was counted between two and nine times. The chain has TRBV13 and TRBJ2-7; 8 bases match TRBD1. The germline V gene encodes CDR1 PRHDT and CDR2 FYEKMQ (reference sequence). The CDR3 length is 16 residues. V lost 0 bases, J lost 6 bases, and 10 bases stayed unmatched. The CDR3 sequence is CASSLGFGQGYSEQYF. The CDR3 DNA reads as TGTGCCAGCAGCTTAGGATTTGGACAGGGCTACTCCGAGCAGTACTTC.

The chain is built from TRBV28 and TRBJ1-2; D is possibly TRBD1 (6 bases). This CDR3 contains 15 residues. Germline loops: CDR1 MDHEN, CDR2 SYDVKM. With 7 bases removed from V and 8 bases from J, the gap between germline ends came to 23 bases. The CDR3 DNA is TGTGCCAGCAACACACTAGGGGGTCGTTTAGGAGGCTACACCTTC. Translated: CASNTLGGRLGGYTF.

This clone was counted a single time. The rearrangement uses TRBV4-1 and TRBJ2-4; 9 bases fit TRBD1. Germline V gene sequence: CDR1 MGHRA, CDR2 YSYEKL. The CDR3 length is 16 residues. The ends lost 4 bases at V and 5 bases at J; junction bases unmatched: 9. The DNA for the CDR3 is TGCGCCAGCAGCCTTACGCCAACAGGGGGCCAAAACATTCAGTACTTC. Translated: CASSLTPTGGQNIQYF.

The chain is built from TRBV27 and TRBJ2-7; D is possibly TRBD1 (5 bases). Germline loops: CDR1 MNHEY, CDR2 SMNVEV (reference sequence). CDR3 length: 16 amino acids. The germline V and J ends were trimmed by 4 bases and 2 bases, with 18 bases remaining between them. The CDR3 sequence is CASSSLGTGRPYEQYF. CDR3 DNA: TGTGCCAGCAGTTCCTTGGGAACAGGCCGACCCTACGAGCAGTACTTC.

This chain joins TRBV28 and TRBJ1-2; D remains unclear. CDR3 length equals 11 residues. CDR1 and CDR2 (germline): MDHEN, SYDVKM. The V end lost 6 bases, the J end lost 7 bases, and 9 bases lay between the germline ends. The CDR3 is CASRAFLGYTF. The CDR3 region has the DNA TGTGCCAGCAGGGCATTTCTTGGCTACACCTTC.

Only a few counts were recorded for this clone. The chain recombines TRBV6-5 with TRBJ2-5; D perhaps matches TRBD2 (5 bases). Germline V gene sequence: CDR1 MNHEY, CDR2 SVGAGI. The CDR3 has 16 residues. V was cut by 0 bases and J by 8 bases, with 19 bases left in between. The DNA for the CDR3 is TGTGCCAGCAGTTACTCGAGTACTGGCCGGGGAAGTACCCAGTACTTC. The encoded protein is CASSYSSTGRGSTQYF.

The V call is TRBV18, the J call TRBJ1-2, with 7 bases lining up with TRBD1. J gave up 8 bases and V 2 bases, and 8 bases lay outside the gene matches. This CDR3 is 14 amino acids long. Germline CDR1 reads KGHSH; CDR2 reads LQKENI. The DNA of the CDR3 is TGTGCCAGCTCACCATGGACCGGACAGGACGGCTACACCTTC. Amino acids: CASSPWTGQDGYTF.

This sequence joins TRBV19 and TRBJ2-1, with 10 nucleotides matching TRBD2. The CDR3 consists of 15 residues. V shed 5 bases and J 3 bases; nucleotides not matched to a gene: 4. Germline V lookup: CDR1 LNHDA, CDR2 SQIVND (reference sequence). The CDR3 coding sequence is TGTGCCAGTAGTTCCCGGACTAGCGGCTACAATGAGCAGTTCTTC. It yields the protein CASSSRTSGYNEQFF.

This chain links TRBV29-1 with TRBJ1-1; 12 bases agree with TRBD1. With V trimmed by 6 bases and J by 1 base, 3 bases remained unmatched. Germline values: CDR1 SQVTM, CDR2 ANQGSEA. The CDR3 has 14 amino acids. The CDR3 DNA is TGCAGCGTAGGGACAGGGGGCCAGAACACTGAAGCTTTCTTT. Encoded protein: CSVGTGGQNTEAFF. Using reference TRBV29-1 and TRBJ1-1 for the parts outside the CDR3, the full variable domain is SAVISQKPSRDICQRGTSLTIQCQVDSQVTMMFWYRQQPGQSLTLIATANQGSEATYESGFVIDKFPISRPNLTFSTLTVSNMSPEDSSIYLCSVGTGGQNTEAFFGQGTRLTVV.

The chain recombines TRBV28 with TRBJ2-1; a possible D gene is TRBD2 (5 bases). The CDR3 length is 15 residues. Germline CDR1 MDHEN, CDR2 SYDVKM. Trimming pared 8 bases from V and 5 bases from J, leaving 19 bases between. CDR3 coding DNA: TGTGCCAGCGGCCCGGCGTGGCGGGTAAACAATGAGCAGTTCTTC. Residues: CASGPAWRVNNEQFF.

The J gene is TRBJ2-5, the V gene TRBV2; no definite D call. The J call may be faulty, since TRBJ2-7 better matches the DNA end. In germline, CDR1 is SNHLY, CDR2 FYNNEI. The CDR3 has 13 residues. The CDR3 loop reads CASSEEWSYEQYF. CDR3 DNA sequence: TGTGCCAGCAGTGAAGAGTGGTCCTACGAGCAGTACTTC.

The chain joins TRBV5-1 to TRBJ2-7, with TRBD1 identical over 9 bases. V lost 5 bases and J lost 5; bases outside the gene matches: 8. In germline, CDR1 is SGHRS, CDR2 YFSETQ. CDR3 length equals 14 residues. The CDR3 DNA follows: TGCGCCAGCAGACAGGGGGCACAGACCCACGAGCAGTACTTC. The encoded protein is CASRQGAQTHEQYF.

V is TRBV11-3 and J is TRBJ2-1; the D is unclear. Germline assignment: CDR1 SGHNT and CDR2 YENEEA. The CDR3 sequence is 12 residues long. V lost 5 bases, J lost 9 bases, and 11 bases lay in between. The CDR3 DNA reads as TGTGCCAGCAGCACGACCCTAGGTGAGCAGTTCTTC. This gives the protein CASSTTLGEQFF.

The rearrangement uses TRBV19 and TRBJ1-1; possibly TRBD1 for D (6 bases). The CDR3 consists of 13 residues. V was cut by 9 bases and J by 5 bases, with 16 bases left in between. Germline values: CDR1 LNHDA, CDR2 SQIVND (reference sequence). DNA of the CDR3: TGTGCCAGGATGACAGGCCTGGGGACTGAAGCTTTCTTT. Residues: CARMTGLGTEAFF.